These 9 T cell receptor beta chains were all obtained from the same sample, sequenced in a study of blood T cells in healthy people across ages. The use of a sample-barcoded 5' primer and a J-beta primer mix characterized a second PCR of roughly 6 to 11 cycles. From the 5' RACE reads, TCRdb called clonotypes with MiXCR, one entry per CDR3 protein. Found here are around 970,000 distinct CDR3 sequences, roughly 51% of them singletons; the top ten hold about 21%. The sample comprised blood. Receptor source: a woman aged 60-70 years in good health.

In this sample, this clonotype turned up a few times. The gene calls are TRBV27 and TRBJ2-1; 15 bases map to TRBD2. The CDR3 is 16 residues long. The ends lost 5 bases at V and 6 bases at J; junction bases unmatched: 5. Germline CDR1 is MNHEY and CDR2 is SMNVEV (reference sequence). As DNA, the CDR3 is TGTGCCAGCAGTCGGGGGACTAGCGGGAGGTTCAATGAGCAGTTCTTC. Its translation is CASSRGTSGRFNEQFF.

As regards this clonotype: Being one base from a much bigger clone, this may be a read error. This chain links TRBV12-3 or TRBV12-4 with TRBJ2-1; 7 positions agree with TRBD2. V lost 8 bases and J lost 10; bases outside the gene matches: 5. The CDR3 contains 11 residues. The DNA of the CDR3 is TGTGCCAGCTCTAGCGGCAAGGAGCAGTTCTTC. Protein: CASSSGKEQFF.

This sequence joins TRBV7-2 and TRBJ2-5; 7 bases are a match to TRBD2. Germline loops: CDR1 SGHTA, CDR2 FQGNSA. The CDR3 runs to 14 residues. With 1 base clipped from V and 11 bases from J, the junction kept 10 bases outside the gene matches. The CDR3 DNA follows: TGTGCCAGCAGCTTAGTCCCTAGCGGACATGAGCAGTACTTC. Translating gives CASSLVPSGHEQYF.

This clonotype appeared once. V and J are TRBV28 and TRBJ1-2; 9 bases map to TRBD1. Trimming removed 7 bases from V and 5 bases from J; junction bases left unmatched: 8. The CDR3 totals 14 residues. CDR1 MDHEN and CDR2 SYDVKM come from the germline V gene. CDR3 amino acids: CASNRDRVSYGYTF. CDR3 sequence (DNA): TGTGCCAGCAACAGGGACAGGGTATCTTATGGCTACACCTTC.

The V gene is TRBV21-1, the J gene TRBJ1-2. TRBV21-1 is classified as a pseudogene. This CDR3 has 13 residues. This chain's CDR3 is CASSTVPTYGYTF. The DNA of the CDR3 is TGTGCCAGCAGCACCGTGCCTACCTATGGCTACACCTTC.

This clonotype appeared a few times. The rearrangement uses TRBV18 and TRBJ2-7; no clear D. Trimming took off 3 bases at V and 2 bases at J, with 11 bases between the two ends. The CDR3 is 14 residues long. Per the germline V gene, CDR1 is KGHSH and CDR2 is LQKENI. In DNA form, the CDR3 reads TGTGCCAGCTCACCTAACGGCGACACCTACGAGCAGTACTTC. This encodes CASSPNGDTYEQYF.

This chain uses TRBV6-6 with TRBJ2-7; TRBD1 or TRBD2 may be the D gene (5 bases each). Trimming stripped 6 bases from V and 0 bases from J, with 12 bases between. The CDR3 has 14 amino acids. Germline V gene sequence: CDR1 MNHNY, CDR2 SVGAGI (reference sequence). CDR3 bases: TGTGCCAGCAGACCCGGGACCTACTCCTACGAGCAGTACTTC. It specifies CASRPGTYSYEQYF.

The rearrangement links TRBV5-1 to TRBJ2-5; D may be TRBD2 (6 bases). V was trimmed by 7 bases and J by 3 bases, leaving 19 bases between them. Germline V gene lookup returns CDR1 SGHRS and CDR2 YFSETQ. CDR3 length: 15 residues. CDR3 sequence reads: CASAPLPGAEETQYF. In DNA, the CDR3 is TGCGCCAGCGCCCCTCTACCGGGAGCAGAAGAGACCCAGTACTTC.

This chain links TRBV20-1 with TRBJ2-1; 9 bases are a match to TRBD2. The ends lost 1 base at V and 9 bases at J; junction bases unmatched: 4. In germline, CDR1 is DFQATT, CDR2 SNEGSKA (reference sequence). There are 13 residues in the CDR3. CDR3: CSARGPTSGEQFF. The CDR3 DNA reads TGCAGTGCTAGAGGACCGACTAGCGGTGAGCAGTTCTTC.